The subject of this entry is one T cell receptor beta chain. Its antigen remains unidentified. The length of the CDR3 is 15 residues. Germline V gene lookup returns CDR1 SSHAT and CDR2 FNYEAQ (reference sequence). The J segment lost 7 bases and the V segment lost 8 bases, leaving 13 bases of the junction unmatched. These data come from a study of T cell responses to AZD1222 COVID-19 vaccine. Study-wide results and caveats: Among the donors, most were white British and more were female, and clonal diversity was possibly underestimated.

Sequencing used immunoSEQ multiplex PCR; TCRdb keeps in-frame clones, though not all of them. The repertoire holds more than 100,000 clones, approximately 94% seen once, with approximately 5% in the top ten. This TCR was recovered from an adult who received the AZD1222 COVID-19 vaccine. The chain couples TRBV7-7 to TRBJ2-1; 8 bases are a match to TRBD2. The sequences come from peripheral blood, collected 28 days after the second AZD1222 dose. The CDR3 loop is CASGPGVAGSNEQFF. CDR3 in DNA: TGTGCCAGCGGACCCGGGGTAGCGGGATCTAATGAGCAGTTCTTC.